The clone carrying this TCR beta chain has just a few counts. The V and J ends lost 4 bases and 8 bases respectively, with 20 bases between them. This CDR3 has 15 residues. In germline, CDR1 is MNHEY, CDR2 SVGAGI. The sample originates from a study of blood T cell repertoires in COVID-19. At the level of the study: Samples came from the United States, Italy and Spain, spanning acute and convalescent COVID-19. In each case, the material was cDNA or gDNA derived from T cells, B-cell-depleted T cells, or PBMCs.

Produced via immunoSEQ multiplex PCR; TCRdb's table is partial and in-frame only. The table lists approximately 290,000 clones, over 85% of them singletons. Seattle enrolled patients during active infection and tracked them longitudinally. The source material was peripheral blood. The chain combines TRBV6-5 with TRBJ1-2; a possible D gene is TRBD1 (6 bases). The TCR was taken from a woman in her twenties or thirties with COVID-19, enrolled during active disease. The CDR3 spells CASSSDRRDVVGYTF. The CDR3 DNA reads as TGTGCCAGCAGTTCGGACAGACGAGACGTGGTGGGCTACACCTTC.